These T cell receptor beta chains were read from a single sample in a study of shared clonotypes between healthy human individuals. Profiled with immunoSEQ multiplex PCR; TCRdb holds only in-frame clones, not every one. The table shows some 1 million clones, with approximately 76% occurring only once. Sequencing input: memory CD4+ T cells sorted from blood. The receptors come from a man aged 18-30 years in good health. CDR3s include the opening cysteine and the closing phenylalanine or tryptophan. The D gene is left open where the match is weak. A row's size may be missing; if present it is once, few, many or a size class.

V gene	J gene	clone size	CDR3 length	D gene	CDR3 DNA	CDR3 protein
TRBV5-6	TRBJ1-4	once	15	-	TGTGCCAGCAGCTCTCAACAGGGCCTTTTTGAAAAACTGTTTTTT	CASSSQQGLFEKLFF
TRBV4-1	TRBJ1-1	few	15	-	TGCGCCAGCAGCCAGACGGACAGCATGAACACTGAAGCTTTCTTT	CASSQTDSMNTEAFF
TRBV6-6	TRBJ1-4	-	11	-	TGTGCCAGCAGGGGAAATGAAAAACTGTTTTTT	CASRGNEKLFF
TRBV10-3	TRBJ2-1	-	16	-	TGTGCCATCAGTGGTTCCGGGCGAGGGTACGACGATGAGCAGTTCTTC	CAISGSGRGYDDEQFF
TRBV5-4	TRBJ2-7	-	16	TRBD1	TGTGCCAGCAGCTTGGCAAGCGGACAGGGTACCTACGAGCAGTACTTC	CASSLASGQGTYEQYF
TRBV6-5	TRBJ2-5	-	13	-	TGTGCCAGCAGTTACCCCCAGGGAGAGACCCAGTACTTC	CASSYPQGETQYF
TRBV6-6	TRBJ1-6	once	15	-	TGTGCCAGCAGTTCCCTCGGGCAGGGGAATTCACCCCTCCACTTT	CASSSLGQGNSPLHF
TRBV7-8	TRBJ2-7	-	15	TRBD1	TGTGCCAGCAGCTACGGGACAGGCCTCTCCTACGAGCAGTACTTC	CASSYGTGLSYEQYF
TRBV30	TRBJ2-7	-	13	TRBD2	TGTGCCTGGAGTGTCGCGGGGGGATACGAGCAGTACTTC	CAWSVAGGYEQYF
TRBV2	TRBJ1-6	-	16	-	TGTGCCAGCATGGATGTGGGGAGTGTGGTAAATTCACCCCTCCACTTT	CASMDVGSVVNSPLHF
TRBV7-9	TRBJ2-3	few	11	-	TGTGCCAGCAGCCCAGCGCGCCCGCAGTATTTT	CASSPARPQYF